Following are 15 T cell receptor beta chains from one sample sequenced in a study of siplizumab effects on memory and regulatory T cells (dated by TCRdb to about 2019). Library method: the immunoSEQ multiplex PCR assay. The clones in this table, taken by TCRdb from immuneACCESS, are in-frame only. Not every clone is retained; where verified, under half of the shortfall comes from an unresolved V gene, and the cause of the rest is unknown. The sample contains about 56,000 clones, approximately 97% of them found a single time. The biggest ten clones account for roughly 0.99% of the sample. What was sequenced was naive CD8+ T cells sorted from blood. The intended sense of this specimen's cell subset or site label: unstimulated naive T cells. These receptor sequences come from a human donor in good health.

The chain has TRBV11-1 and TRBJ1-1; maybe TRBD1 (5 bases). The CDR3 length is 16 residues. Germline loops: CDR1 SGHAT, CDR2 FQDESV (reference sequence). V was trimmed by 1 base and J by 1 base, leaving 13 bases between them. CDR3 sequence: CASSLGGITGNTEAFF. DNA for the CDR3: TGTGCCAGCAGCTTAGGAGGGATCACAGGGAACACTGAAGCTTTCTTT.

This rearrangement joins TRBV15 to TRBJ2-1, with D perhaps given as TRBD1 or TRBD2 (6 bases each). The V and J ends lost 5 bases and 10 bases respectively, with 15 bases between them. The germline gives CDR1 LNHNV, CDR2 YYDKDF (reference sequence). The CDR3 has 13 amino acids. The CDR3 region is CATSADGGEEQFF. The CDR3 DNA reads as TGTGCCACCAGCGCCGACGGGGGCGAGGAGCAGTTCTTC.

This clone was seen once. This chain joins TRBV5-6 and TRBJ2-5, with D unresolved. This CDR3 spans 14 amino acids. The V end was cut by 2 bases, the J end by 2 bases, with 10 bases between. CDR1 and CDR2 from the germline V gene are SGHDT and YYEEEE. CDR3 sequence: CASSLGSVQETQYF. CDR3 in DNA: TGTGCCAGCAGCTTAGGGTCGGTACAAGAGACCCAGTACTTC.

The CDR3 loop is CASSVTRDHGEQYF. CDR3 coding DNA: TGTGCCAGCAGCGTAACCAGGGACCACGGGGAGCAGTACTTC. The V gene is TRBV9, the J gene TRBJ2-7; possibly TRBD1 or TRBD2 for D (5 bases each). The ends were cut back, 1 base at V and 7 bases at J, with 15 bases in the middle. Germline CDR1 and CDR2: SGDLS and YYNGEE. The CDR3 is 14 amino acids.

The gene calls are TRBV29-1 and TRBJ2-4; D is possibly TRBD1 (5 bases). CDR3 length: 13 amino acids. Per the germline V gene, CDR1 is SQVTM and CDR2 is ANQGSEA. The V end lost 7 bases, the J end lost 1 base, and 11 bases lay between the germline ends. The CDR3 loop reads CSGQTEAKNIQYF. The CDR3 bases are TGCAGCGGCCAGACAGAGGCCAAAAACATTCAGTACTTC.

The rearrangement uses TRBV6-5 and TRBJ2-1; no firm D call. Trimming removed 0 bases at V and 7 bases at J, with 10 bases between. The CDR3 contains 14 residues. Per germline, CDR1 MNHEY and CDR2 SVGAGI. The CDR3 DNA reads TGTGCCAGCAGTTACTCGTCGGCTCAGAATGAGCAGTTCTTC. This sequence encodes CASSYSSAQNEQFF.

This clone was recorded once. V is TRBV18 and J is TRBJ2-7, with TRBD1 matching over 9 bases. The V gene end was trimmed by 6 bases and the J gene end by 0 bases; junction bases not matched to a gene: 3. The germline V gene encodes CDR1 KGHSH and CDR2 LQKENI. The CDR3 is 14 amino acids. The DNA of the CDR3 is TGTGCCAGCTCCGGGGACAGGGTCTCCTACGAGCAGTACTTC. Its protein product is CASSGDRVSYEQYF. The complete variable domain, with remaining parts taken from reference TRBV18 and TRBJ2-7, reads NAGVMQNPRHLVRRRGQEARLRCSPMKGHSHVYWYRQLPEEGLKFMVYLQKENIIDESGMPKERFSAEFPKEGPSILRIQQVVRGDSAAYFCASSGDRVSYEQYFGPGTRLTVT.

This clone came up once. The chain links TRBV19 to TRBJ2-1; TRBD1 is a possible D gene (5 bases). Germline assignment: CDR1 LNHDA and CDR2 SQIVND (reference sequence). Between the trimmed V and J ends, which lost 5 bases and 0 bases, there was a span of 11 bases. The CDR3 is made up of 15 amino acids. In nucleotides, the CDR3 is TGTGCCAGTAGTGTCGACAGACGCTCCTACAATGAGCAGTTCTTC. The encoded protein is CASSVDRRSYNEQFF.

This clone appeared once. V and J are TRBV30 and TRBJ2-1; TRBD1 matches at 7 bases. The CDR3 length is 13 residues. Germline CDR1 and CDR2: GTSNPN and SVGIG (reference sequence). The junction had 6 bases not matched to a gene; V was cut back by 5 bases and J by 5 bases. DNA for the CDR3: TGTGCCTGGGAGCAGGGGGAAGACAATGAGCAGTTCTTC. Amino acid sequence: CAWEQGEDNEQFF.

This clone was picked up one time. For the CDR3, the DNA is TGCGCCAGCAGCCAAGAGATAGCGGGTAGCACAGATACGCAGTATTTT. Translation: CASSQEIAGSTDTQYF. The chain links TRBV4-3 to TRBJ2-3; TRBD2 matches 7 bases. The CDR3 has 16 residues. The ends lost 0 bases at V and 0 bases at J; junction bases unmatched: 3. From germline, CDR1 is LGHNA and CDR2 YSLEER.

Turning to this clone: Other DNA sequences within the sample encode an identical CDR3. The J gene is TRBJ2-2, the V gene TRBV6-1; D not certain. There are 15 residues in the CDR3. Germline V gene lookup returns CDR1 MNHNS and CDR2 SASEGT. The V end was cut by 0 bases, the J end by 7 bases, with 12 bases between. The CDR3 protein is CASSEADLAGGELFF. CDR3 sequence (DNA): TGTGCCAGCAGTGAAGCGGATCTGGCCGGCGGGGAGCTGTTTTTT.

The V and J genes are TRBV7-2 and TRBJ2-1; the D is unclear. The CDR3 consists of 12 residues. V lost 4 bases to trimming and J lost 5 bases, with 6 bases between them. In germline, CDR1 is SGHTA, CDR2 FQGNSA. The CDR3 spells CASSSLNNEQFF. The CDR3, as DNA: TGTGCCAGCAGCTCCCTCAACAATGAGCAGTTCTTC.

The chain links TRBV7-3 to TRBJ2-7; D could derive from TRBD1 or TRBD2 (5 bases each). The ends were cut back, 3 bases at V and 6 bases at J, with 12 bases in the middle. Germline V CDR1 and CDR2: SGHTA, FQGTGA. The CDR3 totals 13 residues. The CDR3 DNA follows: TGTGCCAGCAGCTTGGGGACGTCGGGCGAGCAGTACTTC. This translates into CASSLGTSGEQYF.

The chain recombines TRBV7-3 with TRBJ2-2; 11 bases are a match to TRBD2. This CDR3 comprises 15 residues. Germline V gene data show CDR1 as SGHTA and CDR2 as FQGTGA. V shed 6 bases, J shed 4 bases, and the junction held 4 bases outside the gene matches. This CDR3 is CASRPTSGSTGELFF. In nucleotides, the CDR3 is TGTGCCAGCAGGCCCACTAGCGGGAGCACCGGGGAGCTGTTTTTT.

The chain is built from TRBV9 and TRBJ1-1; possibly TRBD1 for D (5 bases). V lost 0 bases and J 2 bases, leaving 8 bases between the germline ends. CDR1 is SGDLS, CDR2 YYNGEE, per germline. The CDR3 totals 14 residues. Here the CDR3 reads CASSVAGHNTEAFF. CDR3 nucleotide sequence: TGTGCCAGCAGCGTAGCTGGACACAACACTGAAGCTTTCTTT.